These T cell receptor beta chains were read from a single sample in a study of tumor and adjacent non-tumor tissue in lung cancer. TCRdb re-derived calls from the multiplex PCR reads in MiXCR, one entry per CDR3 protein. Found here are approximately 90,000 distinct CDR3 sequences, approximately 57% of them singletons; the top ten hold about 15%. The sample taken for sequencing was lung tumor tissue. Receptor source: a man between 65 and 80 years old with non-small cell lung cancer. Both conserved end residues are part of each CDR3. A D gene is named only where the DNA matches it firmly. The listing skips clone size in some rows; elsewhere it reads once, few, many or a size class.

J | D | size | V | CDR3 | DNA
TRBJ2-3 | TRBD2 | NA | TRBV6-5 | CDSSPETGSGRFTDTQYF | TGTGACAGCAGTCCCGAAACGGGTAGCGGGAGGTTCACAGATACGCAGTATTTT
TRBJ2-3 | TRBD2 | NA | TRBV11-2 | CASSFRGPVQSRLAGLNTQYF | TGTGCCAGCAGCTTTCGCGGACCGGTACAGTCCCGACTAGCGGGGCTGAATACGCAATATTTT
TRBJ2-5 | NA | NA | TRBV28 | CACSPIRAYQETQYF | TGTGCCTGCAGTCCAATCAGGGCCTACCAAGAGACCCAGTACTTC
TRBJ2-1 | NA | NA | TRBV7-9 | CASSLERKGGVSEQFF | TGTGCCAGCAGCTTAGAACGGAAAGGAGGGGTCAGTGAGCAGTTCTTC
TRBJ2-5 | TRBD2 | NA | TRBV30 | CAWNVKGLAQQETQYF | TGTGCCTGGAATGTAAAGGGACTAGCCCAGCAAGAGACCCAGTACTTC
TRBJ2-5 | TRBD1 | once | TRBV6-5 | CVSSYSTGAPETQYF | TGTGTCAGCAGTTACTCGACAGGGGCCCCAGAGACCCAGTACTTC
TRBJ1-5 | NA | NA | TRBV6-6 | CASSYSGRRNQPQHF | TGTGCCAGCAGTTACTCGGGGCGTCGCAATCAGCCCCAGCATTTT
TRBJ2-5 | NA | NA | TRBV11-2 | CASNQQRTVEETQYF | TGTGCCAGCAACCAACAGCGGACAGTTGAAGAGACCCAGTACTTC
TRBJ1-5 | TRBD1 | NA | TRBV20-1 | CSAGWGGTGGSQPQHF | TGCAGTGCTGGATGGGGCGGGACAGGGGGCAGTCAGCCCCAGCATTTT
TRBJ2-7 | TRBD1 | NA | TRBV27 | CASSPGQGRLLEQYF | TGTGCCAGCAGTCCCGGACAGGGACGGCTCCTCGAGCAGTACTTC
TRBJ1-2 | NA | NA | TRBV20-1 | CTAIDEGREISGYTF | TGCACTGCTATAGATGAGGGCAGGGAAATTAGTGGCTACACCTTC
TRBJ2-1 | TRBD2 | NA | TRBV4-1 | CANSQDFSLAGGDEQFF | TGCGCCAACAGCCAAGATTTTAGCTTAGCGGGGGGTGATGAGCAGTTCTTC
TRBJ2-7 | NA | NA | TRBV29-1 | CSVPKGGRLNEQYF | TGTAGCGTCCCAAAAGGGGGGCGGCTGAACGAGCAGTACTTC
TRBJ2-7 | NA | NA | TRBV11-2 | CASTSPPCEQYF | TGTGCCAGCACTTCACCTCCATGCGAGCAGTACTTC
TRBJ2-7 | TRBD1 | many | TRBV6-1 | CASRERTGGHTYEQYF | TGTGCCAGCAGGGAGAGGACAGGGGGACATACCTACGAGCAGTACTTC
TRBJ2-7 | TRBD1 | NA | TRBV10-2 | CASSDWTGARYEQYF | TGCGCCAGCAGTGATTGGACAGGGGCGAGGTACGAGCAGTACTTC
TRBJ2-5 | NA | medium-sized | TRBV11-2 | CASTLGASGGKTQYF | TGTGCCAGCACCCTAGGGGCCTCAGGGGGGAAGACCCAGTACTTC
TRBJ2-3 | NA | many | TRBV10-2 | CASSQGSGARTDTQYF | TGCGCCAGCAGTCAAGGTTCAGGGGCCCGCACAGATACGCAGTATTTT
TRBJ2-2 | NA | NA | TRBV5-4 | CASSWWGTSTGELLF | TGTGCCAGCAGTTGGTGGGGGACGTCCACCGGGGAGCTGCTTTTT
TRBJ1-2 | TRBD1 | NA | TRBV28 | CGSSKIGQVYDYTF | TGTGGCAGCAGCAAGATCGGACAGGTCTATGACTACACCTTC
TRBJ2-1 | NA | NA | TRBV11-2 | CASSRRLVGGPGATEQIF | TGTGCCAGCAGCCGCAGACTAGTGGGGGGGCCAGGGGCAACTGAGCAGATCTTC
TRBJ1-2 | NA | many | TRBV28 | CASSPRGSTPGYTF | TGTGCCAGCAGTCCCCGGGGGTCCACCCCCGGCTACACCTTC
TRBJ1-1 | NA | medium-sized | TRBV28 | CASSSGGEGNTEAFF | TGTGCCAGCAGCTCCGGAGGGGAAGGGAACACTGAAGCTTTCTTT
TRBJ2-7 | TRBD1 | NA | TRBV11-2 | CASSTSDRGYEQCF | TGTGCCAGCAGCACTTCAGACAGGGGTTACGAGCAGTGTTTC
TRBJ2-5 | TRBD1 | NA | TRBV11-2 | CASSSRGQGKQRETQYF | TGTGCCAGCAGCTCACGCGGACAGGGAAAGCAGCGAGAGACCCAGTACTTC
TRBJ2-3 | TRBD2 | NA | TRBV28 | CASSGAGTTDTQYF | TGTGCCAGCAGCGGAGCGGGAACCACAGATACGCAGTATTTT
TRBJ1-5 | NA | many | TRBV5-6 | CASSLSAGLSNQPQHF | TGTGCCAGCAGCTTGTCGGCGGGACTTAGCAATCAGCCCCAGCATTTT
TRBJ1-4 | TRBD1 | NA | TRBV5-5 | CANSMTGVEKLFF | TGTGCCAACAGCATGACAGGGGTCGAAAAACTGTTTTTT
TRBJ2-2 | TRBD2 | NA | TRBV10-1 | CASSGNPGLNTGEPFF | TGCGCGAGCAGTGGGAATCCGGGACTAAACACCGGGGAGCCGTTTTTT
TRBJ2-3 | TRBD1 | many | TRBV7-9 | CASSPQGTGMYF | TGTGCCAGCAGCCCCCAGGGGACAGGCATGTATTTT
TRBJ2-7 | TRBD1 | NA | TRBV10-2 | CASRGGTGGAHEQYF | TGCGCCAGCAGGGGAGGGACAGGGGGAGCCCACGAGCAGTACTTC
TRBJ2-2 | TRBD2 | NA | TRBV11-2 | CVSSLGGGRTGKLFF | TGTGTCAGCAGCTTAGGCGGGGGGAGGACCGGGAAGCTGTTTTTT
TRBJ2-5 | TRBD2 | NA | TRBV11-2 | CACSLLAGVGQETQYF | TGTGCCTGCAGTTTACTAGCGGGAGTAGGGCAAGAGACCCAGTACTTC
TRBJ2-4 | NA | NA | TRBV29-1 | CSVEDLAWGVAKNIRYF | TGCAGCGTTGAAGATCTTGCATGGGGTGTAGCCAAAAACATTCGGTACTTC
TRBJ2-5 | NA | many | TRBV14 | CASSQGLKETQYF | TGTGCCAGCAGCCAAGGCCTCAAGGAGACCCAGTACTTC
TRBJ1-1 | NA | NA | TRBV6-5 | CASSYPTAGQREALF | TGTGCCAGCAGTTACCCGACGGCCGGGCAGAGGGAAGCTCTCTTT
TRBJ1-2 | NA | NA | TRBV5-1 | CASSLGKANYGYTF | TGCGCCAGCAGCTTGGGTAAGGCTAACTATGGCTACACCTTC
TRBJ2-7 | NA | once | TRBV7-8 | CANHWAGSYEQYF | TGTGCCAACCATTGGGCGGGTTCCTACGAGCAGTACTTC
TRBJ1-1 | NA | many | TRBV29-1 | CSVKTGQKAFF | TGCAGCGTTAAGACAGGCCAAAAAGCTTTCTTT
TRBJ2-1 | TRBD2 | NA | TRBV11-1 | CACSTSQLASGRKNEQFF | TGTGCCTGCAGCACTAGTCAATTGGCTAGCGGGAGAAAGAATGAGCAGTTCTTC